The present T cell receptor beta chain was sequenced within a study of T cells in Graves' hyperthyroidism and ophthalmopathy. Turning to the study itself: Blood was drawn when the patient was first diagnosed and still untreated.

Study-level points and caveats: Most clonotypes expanded in the thyroid (above 0.001) were also present in blood.

CDR1 and CDR2 (germline): MNHEY, SVGEGT. The CDR3 runs to 15 residues. V gave up 3 bases and J gave up 3 bases, with 14 bases separating them. Amplified TCR beta CDR3 regions derived from RNA transcripts. A set of HTBI primers served as the primers for a first-round RT-PCR of the TCR CDR3. TCRdb ran MiXCR on the multiplex PCR reads and lists one entry per CDR3 protein. There are approximately 600,000 distinct CDR3 sequences in the sample; roughly 20% occur only once, and 34% lies in the top ten. Uncontrolled infection, other autoimmune disease, pregnancy and lactation each barred patients from inclusion. For this clonotype: Its antigen is not known.

Sequences were obtained from blood. The J gene is TRBJ1-2, the V gene TRBV6-2 or TRBV6-3; D is undetermined. The source is a man aged 25 to 40 with Graves' ophthalmopathy. CDR3 coding DNA: TGTGCCAGCAGTTATAATTTCGGCGGATACTATGGCTACACCTTC. Amino acids: CASSYNFGGYYGYTF.